These 21 T cell receptor beta chains were all obtained from the same sample, sequenced in a study of blood T cell repertoires in COVID-19 (dated by TCRdb to the early 2020s). Libraries were constructed by the immunoSEQ multiplex PCR assay. Drawn from immuneACCESS, this table holds only the in-frame rearrangements with V and J called that TCRdb kept. Clones are partly lost; checked studies trace under half to an unresolved V gene and leave the rest unexplained. For this sample there are 200,000 to 250,000 clones; 70% to 90% appear just once. Of the sample, approximately 2.8% falls within the top ten clones. Sequenced material: PBMCs or T cells enriched from blood (not recorded which). All receptors come from a woman aged 45-65 years in a cohort exposed to, infected with or recovered from COVID-19 (not recorded which).

About this clone itself: Other DNA sequences in the same sample also yield this CDR3. The genes are TRBV20-1 and TRBJ1-1; no reliable D call. The CDR3 is made up of 11 amino acids. Trimming stripped 6 bases from V and 1 base from J, with 6 bases between. Germline-derived CDR1 and CDR2 are DFQATT and SNEGSKA (reference sequence). CDR3 in DNA: TGCAGTGCGTCCAGGAACACTGAAGCTTTCTTT. Encoded protein: CSASRNTEAFF.

The gene calls are TRBV15 and TRBJ2-1, with TRBD2 matching over 8 bases. J gave up 2 bases and V 1 base, and 10 bases lay outside the gene matches. Germline-derived CDR1 and CDR2 are LNHNV and YYDKDF (reference sequence). The CDR3 runs to 18 residues. The CDR3 here is CATSRGRHTGGTYNEQFF. In DNA, the CDR3 is TGTGCCACCAGCAGAGGACGTCACACGGGGGGGACCTACAATGAGCAGTTCTTC.

With respect to this clone: One end of the junction does not line up with germline, which may come from a read error. The chain is built from TRBV4-2 and TRBJ2-1, with TRBD1 identical over 8 bases. Germline CDR1 reads LGHNA; CDR2 reads YNFKEQ. This CDR3 has 17 residues. CDR3 loop: CASSRNLGGQDRPERFF. The CDR3, as DNA: TGTGCCAGCAGCCGGAATCTGGGGGGACAGGATCGACCTGAGCGGTTCTTC.

This clone was seen just once. The chain links TRBV6-6 to TRBJ2-6; 12 bases match TRBD2. This CDR3 has 17 residues. With 5 bases clipped from V and 1 base from J, the junction kept 3 bases outside the gene matches. The V gene's germline CDR1 is MNHNY and CDR2 SVGAGI (reference sequence). The CDR3 here is CASSHTSGGSGANVLTF. Written as DNA, the CDR3 is TGTGCCAGCAGTCATACTAGCGGGGGGTCTGGGGCCAACGTCCTGACTTTC.

The rearrangement uses TRBV7-2 and TRBJ1-6, with 9 bases that match TRBD1. The ends lost 4 bases at V and 5 bases at J; junction bases unmatched: 6. The V gene's germline CDR1 is SGHTA and CDR2 FQGNSA. This CDR3 has 16 residues. This CDR3 is CASSSAGTGNNSPLHF. The CDR3 DNA reads TGTGCCAGCAGCTCTGCCGGGACAGGGAATAATTCACCCCTCCACTTT.

The genes are TRBV7-9 and TRBJ1-2; D gene unclear. Germline assignment: CDR1 SEHNR and CDR2 FQNEAQ (reference sequence). The CDR3 has 13 amino acids. V lost 6 bases and J lost 7, with 15 bases in between. CDR3 in amino acids: CASSNPGLSGYTF. For the CDR3, the DNA is TGTGCCAGCAGTAACCCAGGACTCTCTGGCTACACCTTC.

This clone was seen repeatedly, ten times or more. The chain is built from TRBV5-6 and TRBJ2-2; a weak D match, TRBD2 (6 bases). Germline assignment: CDR1 SGHDT and CDR2 YYEEEE. The V end was cut by 2 bases, the J end by 7 bases, with 9 bases between. This CDR3 contains 13 residues. The CDR3 DNA reads TGTGCCAGCAGCTTTGCGGGGTTCGGGGAGCTGTTTTTT. Amino acids: CASSFAGFGELFF.

This clone was counted a few times. This chain uses TRBV3-1 (or the pseudogene TRBV3-2) with TRBJ2-3, with 9 bases that match TRBD2. Germline V gives CDR1 LGHDT, CDR2 YNNKEL (reference sequence). The CDR3 spans 16 residues. V dropped 1 base and J dropped 2; count of bases not matched to a gene: 4. CDR3 DNA: TGTGCCAGCAGCCAAGCCCCGGGACTAGCCACAGATACGCAGTATTTT. This gives the protein CASSQAPGLATDTQYF.

The rearrangement links TRBV6-5 to TRBJ1-1; D gene unclear. Looked up from germline, CDR1 is MNHEY and CDR2 is SVGAGI. This CDR3 region has 13 residues. Trimming shortened V by 7 bases and J by 2 bases, and 11 bases separated the two germline ends. CDR3 coding DNA: TGTGCCAGCATCAAGCCAGGAAACACTGAAGCTTTCTTT. Its translation is CASIKPGNTEAFF.

This clone was seen many times. Other DNA sequences in the sample encode the same CDR3. The gene calls are TRBV9 and TRBJ1-5; D is ambiguous. The V and J ends lost 0 bases and 7 bases respectively, with 11 bases between them. This CDR3 spans 14 amino acids. The V gene's germline CDR1 is SGDLS and CDR2 YYNGEE. CDR3 nucleotides: TGTGCCAGCAGCGTAGATGGCGCGGGGCAGCCCCAGCATTTT. Protein: CASSVDGAGQPQHF. Combining the CDR3 with reference TRBV9 and TRBJ1-5 gives the whole variable domain DSGVTQTPKHLITATGQRVTLRCSPRSGDLSVYWYQQSLDQGLQFLIQYYNGEERAKGNILERFSAQQFPDLHSELNLSSLELGDSALYFCASSVDGAGQPQHFGDGTRLSIL.

V is TRBV27 and J is TRBJ1-2, with D possibly matching TRBD1 (6 bases). Germline lookup yields CDR1 MNHEY and CDR2 SMNVEV (reference sequence). The V end was cut by 5 bases, the J end by 4 bases, with 17 bases between. The CDR3 has 15 amino acids. The CDR3 nucleotides are TGTGCCAGCAGTCGAAAAGGGGGGGAAGGCTATGGCTACACCTTC. Encoded protein: CASSRKGGEGYGYTF.

The rearrangement uses TRBV19 and TRBJ2-7; 8 positions agree with TRBD1. V shed 6 bases, J shed 2 bases, and the junction held 0 bases outside the gene matches. CDR1 and CDR2 (germline): LNHDA, SQIVND (reference sequence). CDR3 length: 12 residues. CDR3 residues: CASRDRAYEQYF. The DNA of the CDR3 is TGTGCCAGTAGGGACAGGGCCTACGAGCAGTACTTC.

The chain carries TRBV4-2 and TRBJ2-3; TRBD1 aligns across 12 bases. CDR1 is LGHNA and CDR2 is YNFKEQ in the germline V gene. This CDR3 contains 16 residues. Losses at the gene ends were 2 bases for V and 4 bases for J; bases not matched to a gene: 4. The DNA of the CDR3 is TGTGCCAGCAGCCAACGGGACAGGGGGCTCCCAGATACGCAGTATTTT. It specifies CASSQRDRGLPDTQYF.

The J gene is TRBJ2-7, the V gene TRBV10-3; 8 bases fit TRBD2. The ends lost 10 bases at V and 1 base at J; junction bases unmatched: 3. This CDR3 spans 12 amino acids. Germline-derived CDR1 and CDR2 are ENHRY and SYGVKD. CDR3 residues: CATGGGSYEQYF. The CDR3 DNA sequence: TGTGCCACGGGGGGGGGTTCCTACGAGCAGTACTTC.

The chain recombines TRBV4-3 with TRBJ2-2; no firm D call. The V end lost 0 bases, the J end lost 5 bases, and 10 bases lay between the germline ends. Germline-derived CDR1 and CDR2 are LGHNA and YSLEER. CDR3 length: 15 residues. The CDR3 sequence: CASSQEARLTGELFF. The DNA for the CDR3 is TGCGCCAGCAGCCAAGAAGCTCGACTTACCGGGGAGCTGTTTTTT.

The chain employs TRBV12-3 or TRBV12-4 and TRBJ1-1; 7 positions agree with TRBD1. V trimming: 5 bases; J trimming: 7 bases; junction bases outside the gene matches: 7. This CDR3 spans 13 amino acids. For the CDR3, the DNA is TGTGCCAGCAGTAAAAACTGGGACAGTGAAGCTTTCTTT. As protein: CASSKNWDSEAFF.

V and J are TRBV5-1 and TRBJ2-5; 14 bases match TRBD2. Per germline, CDR1 SGHRS and CDR2 YFSETQ. J gave up 4 bases and V 0 bases, and 5 bases lay outside the gene matches. CDR3 length equals 17 residues. CDR3 amino acids: CASSLGTSGGNRETQYF. CDR3 in DNA: TGCGCCAGCAGCTTGGGGACTAGCGGGGGGAATAGAGAGACCCAGTACTTC.

This chain links TRBV4-3 with TRBJ2-2; D possibly corresponds to TRBD1 (6 bases). Between the trimmed V and J ends, which lost 4 bases and 2 bases, there was a span of 11 bases. The CDR3 is 15 residues long. Per the germline V gene, CDR1 is LGHNA and CDR2 is YSLEER. In nucleotides, the CDR3 is TGCGCCAGCAGCCTCCGGACAGACAACACCGGGGAGCTGTTTTTT. Translation gives CASSLRTDNTGELFF.

V usage is TRBV6-5 and J usage is TRBJ1-2; the match to TRBD1 covers 8 bases. Germline V gene lookup returns CDR1 MNHEY and CDR2 SVGAGI. CDR3 length: 15 residues. J was trimmed by 4 bases and V by 6 bases; bases with no gene match: 10. As DNA, the CDR3 is TGTGCCAGCAGCTCCGGACAGGGAGGTATCTATGGCTACACCTTC. Amino acids: CASSSGQGGIYGYTF.

This sequence joins TRBV7-3 and TRBJ2-1; 12 positions agree with TRBD2. The germline gives CDR1 SGHTA, CDR2 FQGTGA. The CDR3 has 13 amino acids. Germline trimming cut 5 bases from V and 10 bases from J; bases unmatched to any gene: 3. The CDR3, as DNA: TGTGCCAGCAGCCCTAGCGGGGGGGCGGAGCAGTTCTTC. Translating gives CASSPSGGAEQFF.

This rearrangement joins TRBV7-9 to TRBJ1-5; 9 positions match TRBD1. Trimming at V came to 4 bases and at J to 8 bases, leaving 9 bases not matched to a gene. The germline CDR1 and CDR2 sequences are SEHNR and FQNEAQ (reference sequence). The CDR3 totals 15 residues. This CDR3 reads CASSSGTGRDEPQHF. CDR3 coding DNA: TGTGCCAGCAGCTCCGGGACAGGGCGGGATGAGCCCCAGCATTTT.